Listed here are 20 T cell receptor beta chains from one sample, sequenced in a study of shared clonotypes between healthy human individuals. The data were produced by immunoSEQ multiplex PCR, yet TCRdb's version contains in-frame clones alone and is incomplete. The sample yields some 2.1 million clones, approximately 95% seen once. Sequencing used naive CD4+ T cells sorted from blood. Regarding subset: CD45RA+ positively selected. Receptors were obtained from a man younger than 35 in good health.

V is TRBV4-3 and J is TRBJ2-5; D is ambiguous. Germline lookup yields CDR1 LGHNA and CDR2 YSLEER. The CDR3 is 13 residues long. V was shortened by 1 base and J by 2 bases, with 5 bases between the two germline ends. CDR3 DNA sequence: TGCGCCAGCAGCCAAGGGTCTCAAGAGACCCAGTACTTC. It yields the protein CASSQGSQETQYF.

V gene TRBV28 combines with J gene TRBJ2-7; D is tentatively TRBD1 or TRBD2 (5 bases each). V shed 7 bases and J shed 0 bases, with 13 bases lying between them. The germline V gene encodes CDR1 MDHEN and CDR2 SYDVKM. The CDR3 loop spans 14 amino acids. CDR3 nucleotide sequence: TGTGCCAGCACCGCGGGTGGGGGCTCCTACGAGCAGTACTTC. Translated: CASTAGGGSYEQYF.

A remark on this clone: Additional DNA sequences in this sample encode the identical CDR3. V is TRBV15 and J is TRBJ1-1, with unresolved D. The CDR3 sequence is 13 residues long. Germline values: CDR1 LNHNV, CDR2 YYDKDF (reference sequence). V gave up 0 bases and J gave up 5 bases, with 7 bases separating them. The CDR3 loop is CATSREGGTEAFF. DNA for the CDR3: TGTGCCACCAGCAGAGAGGGAGGGACTGAAGCTTTCTTT.

The rearrangement uses TRBV4-3 and TRBJ2-7, with D uncertain. CDR3 length equals 13 residues. V was cut by 0 bases and J by 3 bases, with 6 bases left in between. The germline V gene has CDR1 LGHNA and CDR2 YSLEER. The CDR3 sequence is CASSQDNSYEQYF. The CDR3 nucleotides are TGCGCCAGCAGCCAAGATAACAGCTACGAGCAGTACTTC.

The chain has TRBV7-8 and TRBJ1-5; D may be TRBD1 (6 bases). Per germline, CDR1 SGHVS and CDR2 FQNEAQ. There are 16 residues in the CDR3. V dropped 0 bases and J dropped 6 bases, with 15 bases sitting between them. CDR3: CASSLAWGQGGQPQHF. CDR3 nucleotide sequence: TGTGCCAGCAGCTTAGCCTGGGGGCAGGGAGGTCAGCCCCAGCATTTT.

This chain links TRBV5-1 with TRBJ2-1; D is unresolved. Germline V CDR1 and CDR2: SGHRS, YFSETQ. The CDR3 spans 15 residues. Trimming removed 4 bases at V and 0 bases at J, with 11 bases between. The CDR3 protein is CASSPRELSYNEQFF. CDR3 DNA: TGCGCCAGCAGCCCAAGGGAACTCTCCTACAATGAGCAGTTCTTC.

The chain carries TRBV6-5 and TRBJ1-5; D possibly corresponds to TRBD1 (5 bases). The CDR3 spans 15 residues. Germline-derived CDR1 and CDR2 are MNHEY and SVGAGI. V lost 0 bases, J lost 6 bases, and 12 bases lay in between. The CDR3 coding sequence is TGTGCCAGCAGTTACTCGCGGGGGGGAAGTCAGCCCCAGCATTTT. Its protein product is CASSYSRGGSQPQHF.

The CDR3 region has the DNA TGCGCCAGCAGCTTTGAGGACTCTGGAAACACCATATATTTT. Translation gives CASSFEDSGNTIYF. The chain is built from TRBV5-1 and TRBJ1-3; D is undetermined. The CDR3 loop spans 14 amino acids. Germline CDR1 SGHRS, CDR2 YFSETQ. V shed 2 bases and J shed 0 bases, with 6 bases lying between them. Supplemented by reference TRBV5-1 and TRBJ1-3, the full variable domain reads KAGVTQTPRYLIKTRGQQVTLSCSPISGHRSVSWYQQTPGQGLQFLFEYFSETQRNKGNFPGRFSGRQFSNSRSEMNVSTLELGDSALYLCASSFEDSGNTIYFGEGSWLTVV.

This chain connects TRBV5-1 to TRBJ1-1; D call uncertain. The CDR3 contains 14 residues. Between the trimmed V and J ends, which lost 0 bases and 3 bases, there was a span of 9 bases. The germline CDR1 and CDR2 sequences are SGHRS and YFSETQ. This chain's CDR3 is CASSLAAADTEAFF. CDR3 nucleotide sequence: TGCGCCAGCAGCTTGGCCGCGGCTGACACTGAAGCTTTCTTT. Full variable domain (missing parts from reference TRBV5-1 and TRBJ1-1): KAGVTQTPRYLIKTRGQQVTLSCSPISGHRSVSWYQQTPGQGLQFLFEYFSETQRNKGNFPGRFSGRQFSNSRSEMNVSTLELGDSALYLCASSLAAADTEAFFGQGTRLTVV.

This clone was seen a few times. The rearrangement links TRBV5-6 to TRBJ1-1, with TRBD1 matching over 10 bases. Trimming at V came to 9 bases and at J to 1 base, leaving 9 bases not matched to a gene. The CDR3 length is 15 residues. Germline V gene sequence: CDR1 SGHDT, CDR2 YYEEEE. The DNA for the CDR3 is TGTGCCACCAGACCCGGGACAGGGGCGAACACTGAAGCTTTCTTT. Amino acid sequence: CATRPGTGANTEAFF.

This rearrangement joins TRBV9 to TRBJ2-7, with D unresolved. V lost 2 bases to trimming and J lost 3 bases, with 12 bases between them. The CDR3 is made up of 14 amino acids. Germline V CDR1 and CDR2: SGDLS, YYNGEE. CDR3 DNA sequence: TGTGCCAGCAGCGTTGGGGAAGGGCTCTACGAGCAGTACTTC. Translated: CASSVGEGLYEQYF.

The V call is TRBV18, the J call TRBJ2-3, with D possibly being TRBD1 (6 bases). Trimming cost V 8 bases and J 2 bases, with 17 bases left between them. The germline gives CDR1 KGHSH, CDR2 LQKENI. The CDR3 length is 15 residues. Written as DNA, the CDR3 is TGTGCCAGCACTCCGGGACAAGGAATCACAGATACGCAGTATTTT. Translation: CASTPGQGITDTQYF.

V usage is TRBV7-2 and J usage is TRBJ1-6, with D possibly TRBD1 on 6 matching bases. The V end lost 1 base, the J end lost 6 bases, and 10 bases lay between the germline ends. CDR3 length: 15 amino acids. Per germline, CDR1 SGHTA and CDR2 FQGNSA. The CDR3 region is CASSLEGGRNSPLHF. CDR3 sequence (DNA): TGTGCCAGCAGCTTAGAAGGGGGACGTAATTCACCCCTCCACTTT.

The gene calls are TRBV10-1 and TRBJ2-3; perhaps TRBD1 as D (5 bases). From germline, CDR1 is WNHNN and CDR2 SYGVQD (reference sequence). V was cut by 0 bases and J by 4 bases, with 11 bases left in between. The length of the CDR3 is 15 residues. CDR3 protein: CASSESALGADTQYF. CDR3 sequence (DNA): TGCGCCAGCAGTGAGTCAGCGTTAGGGGCAGATACGCAGTATTTT.

The chain recombines TRBV5-1 with TRBJ2-2, with unresolved D. CDR1 and CDR2 from the germline V gene are SGHRS and YFSETQ. This CDR3 has 14 amino acids. The V end was cut by 4 bases, the J end by 1 base, with 8 bases between. The CDR3 sequence: CASSRAVNTGELFF. CDR3 coding DNA: TGCGCCAGCAGCCGTGCCGTGAACACCGGGGAGCTGTTTTTT.

To note about this clone: One junction end disagrees with the germline gene, perhaps due to a read error. CDR3 sequence (DNA): TGTGCCAGCAGCCTCGGACTAGCGGGAGGTCCCAGGGAGCTGTCTTTT. Protein sequence: CASSLGLAGGPRELSF. V is TRBV7-2 and J is TRBJ2-2; TRBD2 agrees at 14 bases. Germline V CDR1 and CDR2: SGHTA, FQGNSA. This CDR3 is built from 16 residues.

In DNA, the CDR3 is TGTGCCAGCAGCCAAGATGTGGGACAGGGGGCCAGAAACACCATATATTTT. Residues: CASSQDVGQGARNTIYF. The chain recombines TRBV4-2 with TRBJ1-3; TRBD1 aligns across 12 bases. V shed 0 bases, J shed 5 bases, and the junction held 5 bases outside the gene matches. The CDR3 has 17 residues. CDR1 and CDR2 from the germline V gene are LGHNA and YNFKEQ.

The J gene is TRBJ2-7, the V gene TRBV28; D unclear. CDR1 and CDR2 (germline): MDHEN, SYDVKM. The V and J ends lost 4 bases and 3 bases respectively, with 13 bases between them. The CDR3 covers 14 residues. The CDR3: CASSSPDIFYEQYF. The CDR3 DNA reads TGTGCCAGCAGTTCGCCCGACATCTTCTACGAGCAGTACTTC.

About this clone: Other DNA sequences in this specimen translate into the identical CDR3. The CDR3 spells CASSPRNYGYTF. The CDR3 DNA follows: TGTGCCAGCAGTCCCCGCAACTATGGCTACACCTTC. The chain employs TRBV28 and TRBJ1-2; D gene uncertain. The V end lost 5 bases, the J end lost 2 bases, and 6 bases lay between the germline ends. The CDR3 totals 12 residues. Germline CDR1 reads MDHEN; CDR2 reads SYDVKM.

Here the CDR3 DNA reads TGTGCCAGCCCTATCGGGGATCAAGAGACCCAGTACTTC. It specifies CASPIGDQETQYF. The chain combines TRBV2 with TRBJ2-5; the D gene is possibly TRBD2 (5 bases). Germline CDR1 reads SNHLY; CDR2 reads FYNNEI. The CDR3 sequence is 13 residues long. The germline V and J ends were trimmed by 8 bases and 2 bases, with 12 bases remaining between them.